These 5 T cell receptor beta chains originate from one sample sequenced in a study of post-analysis software for immune sequencing data. Study-wide results and caveats: Five or six TRBV segments were more frequent in patients than controls; TRBV5-6, TRBV5-1 and TRBV20-1 belonged to this group.

Their cognate antigens are unknown. Every TCR beta cDNA library bore unique molecular identifiers. TCRdb re-derived calls from the PCR reads in MiXCR, one entry per CDR3 protein. The repertoire has about 770,000 distinct CDR3 sequences, around 42% of them found once; the top ten carry roughly 4.9%. The specimen sequenced was blood. Source of these receptors: a girl aged 10-17 years with multiple sclerosis.

In its sample, this clonotype was seen a few times. V is TRBV6-5 and J is TRBJ2-2; possible D gene TRBD1, 6 bases. V gave up 4 bases and J gave up 0 bases, with 9 bases separating them. Germline V gene lookup returns CDR1 MNHEY and CDR2 SVGAGI. The CDR3 has 15 amino acids. For the CDR3, the DNA is TGTGCCAGCAGTTGGGACACAACGAACACCGGGGAGCTGTTTTTT. Protein: CASSWDTTNTGELFF.

The rearrangement uses TRBV13 and TRBJ2-1; tentatively, D is TRBD2 (5 bases). The V end was cut by 5 bases, the J end by 5 bases, with 13 bases between. Germline V CDR1 and CDR2: PRHDT, FYEKMQ (reference sequence). CDR3 length: 14 residues. CDR3 DNA: TGTGCCAGCAGCCCCGGGATTTTAAACAATGAGCAGTTCTTC. It yields the protein CASSPGILNNEQFF. Variable domain in full (rest from reference TRBV13 and TRBJ2-1): AAGVIQSPRHLIKEKRETATLKCYPIPRHDTVYWYQQGPGQDPQFLISFYEKMQSDKGSIPDRFSAQQFSDYHSELNMSSLELGDSALYFCASSPGILNNEQFFGPGTRLTVL.

This clonotype was counted a few times. The chain is built from TRBV20-1 and TRBJ2-7; 8 bases line up with TRBD2. Germline CDR1 and CDR2: DFQATT and SNEGSKA (reference sequence). V was clipped by 6 bases and J by 3 bases; unmatched bases: 16. CDR3 length: 16 residues. The CDR3 sequence: CSANNPIGGGIYEQYF. The CDR3 nucleotides read TGCAGTGCCAACAACCCAATCGGGGGGGGCATCTACGAGCAGTACTTC.

J is TRBJ1-2 and V is TRBV7-2; D might be TRBD1 (6 bases). Germline loops: CDR1 SGHTA, CDR2 FQGNSA. Between the trimmed V and J ends, which lost 0 bases and 3 bases, there was a span of 8 bases. This CDR3 has 14 amino acids. CDR3 in DNA: TGTGCCAGCAGCTTAGCGACAGGACACTATGGCTACACCTTC. Translated, it gives CASSLATGHYGYTF.

The rearrangement links TRBV6-5 to TRBJ2-1, with 7 positions matching TRBD1. The germline CDR1 and CDR2 sequences are MNHEY and SVGAGI. The V gene end was trimmed by 4 bases and the J gene end by 4 bases; junction bases not matched to a gene: 10. This CDR3 is 16 amino acids long. CDR3 DNA: TGTGCCAGCAGTTCCCCCAGGGGGAGCCTATACAATGAGCAGTTCTTC. It is translated as CASSSPRGSLYNEQFF.